This T cell receptor beta chain was documented in a study of T-cell memory formation after mild COVID-19. Study-level findings and limits: Proof of SARS-CoV-2 specificity was absent for the second-wave clones that crested on day 37. Whereas later expanders leaned CD4+, clones contracting day 15 to 85 showed a balanced CD4/CD8 makeup. Mainly in CM and EM were contracting CD4+ clones; CD8+ were in EMRA.

Points on this clonotype: What it binds is not known.

With constant-segment primers, 5'RACE yielded cDNA libraries of TCR alpha and TCR beta that carried sample barcodes and UMIs. Using its own MiXCR run on the 5' RACE reads, TCRdb lists one record per CDR3 protein. Among over 400,000 distinct CDR3 sequences listed, roughly a quarter were seen once. CDR3 length equals 18 residues. Germline CDR1 is SGHNT and CDR2 is YYREEE (reference sequence). J was trimmed by 2 bases and V by 4 bases; bases with no gene match: 15. The chain employs TRBV5-4 and TRBJ2-1; 7 bases align to TRBD2. Material for sequencing was PBMCs or a T cell subset sorted from them (not recorded which). This receptor was taken from an adult woman who had mild COVID-19 (a few samples of this study predate the infection). Cell type and time point are not known. For the CDR3, the DNA is TGTGCCAGCAGCCATCTCCAGGGCGCCGCGGGAGCCTACAATGAGCAGTTCTTC. Its protein is CASSHLQGAAGAYNEQFF.